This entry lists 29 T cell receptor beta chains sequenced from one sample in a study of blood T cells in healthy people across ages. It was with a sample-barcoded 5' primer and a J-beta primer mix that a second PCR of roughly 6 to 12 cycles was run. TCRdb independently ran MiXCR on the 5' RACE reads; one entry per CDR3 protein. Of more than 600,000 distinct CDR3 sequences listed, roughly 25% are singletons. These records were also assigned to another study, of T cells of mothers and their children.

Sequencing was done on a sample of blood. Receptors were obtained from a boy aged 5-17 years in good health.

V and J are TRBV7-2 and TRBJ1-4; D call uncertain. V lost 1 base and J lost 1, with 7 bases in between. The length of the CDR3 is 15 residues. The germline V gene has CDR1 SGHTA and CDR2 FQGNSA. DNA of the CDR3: TGTGCCAGCAGCTTAGAAAGGGAAACTAATGAAAAACTGTTTTTT. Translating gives CASSLERETNEKLFF.

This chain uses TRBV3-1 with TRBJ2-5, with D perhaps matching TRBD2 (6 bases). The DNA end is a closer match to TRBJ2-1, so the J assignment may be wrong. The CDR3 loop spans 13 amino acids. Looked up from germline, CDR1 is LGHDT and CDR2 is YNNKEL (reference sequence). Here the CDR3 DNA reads TGTGCCAGCAGCCGAGGGACTTCCAATGAGCAGTTCTTC. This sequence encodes CASSRGTSNEQFF.

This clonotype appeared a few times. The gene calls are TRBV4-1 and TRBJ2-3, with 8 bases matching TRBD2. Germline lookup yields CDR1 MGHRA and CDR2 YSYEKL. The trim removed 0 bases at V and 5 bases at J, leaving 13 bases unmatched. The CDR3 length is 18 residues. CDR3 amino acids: CASSQDDLGLVIEDTQYF. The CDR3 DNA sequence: TGCGCCAGCAGCCAAGATGATTTGGGACTAGTGATCGAAGATACGCAGTATTTT.

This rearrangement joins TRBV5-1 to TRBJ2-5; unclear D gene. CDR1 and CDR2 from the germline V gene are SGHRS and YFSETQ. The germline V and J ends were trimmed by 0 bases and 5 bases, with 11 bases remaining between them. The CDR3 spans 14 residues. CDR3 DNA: TGCGCCAGCAGCTTGGGACTCCTGGGGGAGACCCAGTACTTC. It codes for CASSLGLLGETQYF.

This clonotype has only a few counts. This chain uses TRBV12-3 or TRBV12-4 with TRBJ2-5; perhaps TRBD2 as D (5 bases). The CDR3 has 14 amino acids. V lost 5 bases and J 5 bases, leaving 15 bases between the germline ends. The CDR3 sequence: CASSPTDGEETQYF. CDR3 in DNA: TGTGCCAGCAGTCCAACCGACGGGGAGGAGACCCAGTACTTC.

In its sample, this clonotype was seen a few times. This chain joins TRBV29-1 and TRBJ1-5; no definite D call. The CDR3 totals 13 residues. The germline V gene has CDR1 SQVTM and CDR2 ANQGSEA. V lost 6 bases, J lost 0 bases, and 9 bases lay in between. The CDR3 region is CSVWTDSNQPQHF. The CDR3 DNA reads TGCAGCGTGTGGACGGATAGCAATCAGCCCCAGCATTTT.

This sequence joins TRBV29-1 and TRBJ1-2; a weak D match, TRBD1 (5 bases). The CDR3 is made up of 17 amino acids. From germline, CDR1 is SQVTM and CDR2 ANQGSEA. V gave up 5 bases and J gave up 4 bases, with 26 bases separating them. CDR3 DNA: TGCAGCGTTCGACTCGTCCCGGGGCAGGGAGGTCTCTATGGCTACACCTTC. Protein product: CSVRLVPGQGGLYGYTF. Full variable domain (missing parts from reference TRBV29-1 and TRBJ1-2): SAVISQKPSRDICQRGTSLTIQCQVDSQVTMMFWYRQQPGQSLTLIATANQGSEATYESGFVIDKFPISRPNLTFSTLTVSNMSPEDSSIYLCSVRLVPGQGGLYGYTFGSGTRLTVV.

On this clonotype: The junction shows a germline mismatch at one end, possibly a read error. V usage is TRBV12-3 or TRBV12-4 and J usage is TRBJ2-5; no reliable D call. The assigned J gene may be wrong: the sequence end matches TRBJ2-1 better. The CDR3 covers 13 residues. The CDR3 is CTSSLKWPGEQFF. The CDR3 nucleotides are TGTACCAGCAGTTTAAAATGGCCTGGCGAGCAGTTCTTC.

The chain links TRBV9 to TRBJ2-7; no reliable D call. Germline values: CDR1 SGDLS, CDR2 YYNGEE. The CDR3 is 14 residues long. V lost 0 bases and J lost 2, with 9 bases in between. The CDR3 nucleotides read TGTGCCAGCAGCGTAGCTGGGGTCCCCTACGAGCAGTACTTC. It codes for CASSVAGVPYEQYF.

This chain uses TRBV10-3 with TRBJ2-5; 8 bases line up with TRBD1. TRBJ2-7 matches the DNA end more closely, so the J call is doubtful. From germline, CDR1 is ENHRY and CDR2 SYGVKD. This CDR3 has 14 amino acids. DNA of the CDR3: TGTGCCACCTACAGGGGGTCGGGCCCCTACGAGCAGTACTTC. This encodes CATYRGSGPYEQYF.

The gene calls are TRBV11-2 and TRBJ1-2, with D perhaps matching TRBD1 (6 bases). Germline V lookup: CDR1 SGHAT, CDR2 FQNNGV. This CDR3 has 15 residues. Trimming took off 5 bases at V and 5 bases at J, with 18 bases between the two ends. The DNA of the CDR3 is TGTGCCAGCAGCCCTGCGGGGGGCGGTCATTATGGCTACACCTTC. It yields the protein CASSPAGGGHYGYTF. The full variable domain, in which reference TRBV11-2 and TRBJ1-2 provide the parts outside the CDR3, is EAGVAQSPRYKIIEKRQSVAFWCNPISGHATLYWYQQILGQGPKLLIQFQNNGVVDDSQLPKDRFSAERLKGVDSTLKIQPAKLEDSAVYLCASSPAGGGHYGYTFGSGTRLTVV.

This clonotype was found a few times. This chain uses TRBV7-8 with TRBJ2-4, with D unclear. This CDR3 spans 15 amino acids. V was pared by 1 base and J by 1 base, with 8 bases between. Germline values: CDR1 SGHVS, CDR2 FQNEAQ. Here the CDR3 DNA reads TGTGCCAGCAGCTTAGTTCCTGGGGCCAAAAACATTCAGTACTTC. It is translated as CASSLVPGAKNIQYF.

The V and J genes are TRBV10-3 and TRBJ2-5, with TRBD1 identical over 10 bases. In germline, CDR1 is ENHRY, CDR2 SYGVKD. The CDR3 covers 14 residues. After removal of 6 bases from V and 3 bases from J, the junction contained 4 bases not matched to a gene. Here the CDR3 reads CAIRTGTGEETQYF. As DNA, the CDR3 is TGTGCCATCAGAACCGGGACAGGGGAAGAGACCCAGTACTTC.

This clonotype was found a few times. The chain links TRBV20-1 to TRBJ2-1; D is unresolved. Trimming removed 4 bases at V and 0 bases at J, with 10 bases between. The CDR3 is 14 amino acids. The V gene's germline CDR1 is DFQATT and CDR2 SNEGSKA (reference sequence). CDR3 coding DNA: TGCAGTGCTACCTCAGTATTCTCCTACAATGAGCAGTTCTTC. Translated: CSATSVFSYNEQFF.

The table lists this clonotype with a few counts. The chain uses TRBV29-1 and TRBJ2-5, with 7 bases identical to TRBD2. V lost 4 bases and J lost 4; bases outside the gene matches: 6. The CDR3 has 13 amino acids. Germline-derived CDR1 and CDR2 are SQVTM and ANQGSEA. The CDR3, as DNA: TGCAGCGTTGTCAGAGGGGAGGGAGAGACCCAGTACTTC. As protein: CSVVRGEGETQYF.

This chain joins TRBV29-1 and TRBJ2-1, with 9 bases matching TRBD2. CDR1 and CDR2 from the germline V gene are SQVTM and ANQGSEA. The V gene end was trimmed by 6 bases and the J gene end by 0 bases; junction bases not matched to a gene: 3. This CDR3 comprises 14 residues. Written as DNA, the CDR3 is TGCAGCGTCCTTAGCGGGGGCTCCTACAATGAGCAGTTCTTC. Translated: CSVLSGGSYNEQFF.

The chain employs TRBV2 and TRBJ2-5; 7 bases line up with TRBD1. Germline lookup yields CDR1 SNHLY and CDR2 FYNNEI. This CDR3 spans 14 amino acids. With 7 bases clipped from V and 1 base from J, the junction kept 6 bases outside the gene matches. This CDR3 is CASIKDRAQETQYF. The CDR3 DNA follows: TGTGCCAGCATCAAAGACAGGGCCCAAGAGACCCAGTACTTC.

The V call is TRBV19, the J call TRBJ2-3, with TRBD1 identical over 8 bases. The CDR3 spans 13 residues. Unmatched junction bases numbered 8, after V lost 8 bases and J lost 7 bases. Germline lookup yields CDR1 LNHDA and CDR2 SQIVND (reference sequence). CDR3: CASSDREGHTQYF. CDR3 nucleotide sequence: TGTGCCAGTTCGGACAGGGAAGGACATACGCAGTATTTT.

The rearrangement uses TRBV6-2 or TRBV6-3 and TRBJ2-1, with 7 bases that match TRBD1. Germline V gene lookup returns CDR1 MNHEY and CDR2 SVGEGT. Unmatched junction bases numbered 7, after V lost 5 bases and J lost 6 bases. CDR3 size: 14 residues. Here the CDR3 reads CASSGRQGVNEQFF. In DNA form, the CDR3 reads TGTGCCAGCAGTGGGCGGCAGGGGGTCAATGAGCAGTTCTTC.

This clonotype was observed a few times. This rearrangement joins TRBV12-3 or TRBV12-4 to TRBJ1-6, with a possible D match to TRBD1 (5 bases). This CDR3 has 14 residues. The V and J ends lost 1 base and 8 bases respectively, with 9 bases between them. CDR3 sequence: CASSLESGYSPLHF. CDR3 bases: TGTGCCAGCAGTTTAGAGTCAGGGTATTCACCCCTCCACTTT.

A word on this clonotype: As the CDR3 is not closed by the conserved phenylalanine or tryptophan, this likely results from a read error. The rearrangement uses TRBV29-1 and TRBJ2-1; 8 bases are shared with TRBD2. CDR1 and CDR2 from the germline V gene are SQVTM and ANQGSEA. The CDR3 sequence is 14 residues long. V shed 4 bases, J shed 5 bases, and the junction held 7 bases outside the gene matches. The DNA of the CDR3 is TGCAGCGTTGCCGGGGGGGATGGGCACAATGAGCAGTTCCTC. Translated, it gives CSVAGGDGHNEQFL.

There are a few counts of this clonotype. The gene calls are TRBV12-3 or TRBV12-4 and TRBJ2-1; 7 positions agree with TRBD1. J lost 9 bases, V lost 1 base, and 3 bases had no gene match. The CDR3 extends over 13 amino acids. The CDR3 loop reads CASSLDRGVEQFF. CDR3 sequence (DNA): TGTGCCAGCAGTTTAGACAGGGGTGTTGAGCAGTTCTTC.

The CDR3 here is CASSVAWPNTEAFF. In DNA form, the CDR3 reads TGTGCCAGCAGCGTAGCGTGGCCCAACACTGAAGCTTTCTTT. The rearrangement joins TRBV9 to TRBJ1-1; D call uncertain. CDR3 size: 14 residues. The V gene's germline CDR1 is SGDLS and CDR2 YYNGEE. V was cut by 0 bases and J by 2 bases, with 8 bases left in between.

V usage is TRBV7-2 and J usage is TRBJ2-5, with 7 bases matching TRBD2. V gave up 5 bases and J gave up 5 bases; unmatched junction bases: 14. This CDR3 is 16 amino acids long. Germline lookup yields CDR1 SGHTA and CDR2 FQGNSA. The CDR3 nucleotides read TGTGCCAGCAGCACAAGCTGGGGCGGGAGCGGGGAGACCCAGTACTTC. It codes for CASSTSWGGSGETQYF.

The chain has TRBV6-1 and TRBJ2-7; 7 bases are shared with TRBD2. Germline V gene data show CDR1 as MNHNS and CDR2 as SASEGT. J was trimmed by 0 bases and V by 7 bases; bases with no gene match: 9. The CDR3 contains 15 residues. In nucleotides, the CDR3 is TGTGCCAGCACTCGGCGCGGGAGTCTCTCCTACGAGCAGTACTTC. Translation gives CASTRRGSLSYEQYF.

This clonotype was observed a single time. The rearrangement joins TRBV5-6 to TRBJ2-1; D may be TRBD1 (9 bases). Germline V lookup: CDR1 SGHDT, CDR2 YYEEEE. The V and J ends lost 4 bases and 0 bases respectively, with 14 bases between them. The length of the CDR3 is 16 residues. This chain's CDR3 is CASSGTGTSSYNEQFF. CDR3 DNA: TGTGCCAGCAGCGGGACAGGGACTAGCTCCTACAATGAGCAGTTCTTC. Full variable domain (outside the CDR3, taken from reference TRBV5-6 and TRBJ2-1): DAGVTQSPTHLIKTRGQQVTLRCSPKSGHDTVSWYQQALGQGPQFIFQYYEEEERQRGNFPDRFSGHQFPNYSSELNVNALLLGDSALYLCASSGTGTSSYNEQFFGPGTRLTVL.

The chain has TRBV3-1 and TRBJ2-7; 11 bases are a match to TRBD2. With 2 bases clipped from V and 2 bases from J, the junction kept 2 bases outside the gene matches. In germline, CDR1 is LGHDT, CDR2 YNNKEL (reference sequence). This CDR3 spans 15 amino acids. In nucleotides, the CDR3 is TGTGCCAGCAGCCAACTAGCGGGGGGAACCTACGAGCAGTACTTC. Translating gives CASSQLAGGTYEQYF.

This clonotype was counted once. The CDR3 sequence is CASSSDLGTPYNEQFF. CDR3 nucleotide sequence: TGTGCCAGCAGCTCAGACCTCGGGACGCCTTACAATGAGCAGTTCTTC. V and J are TRBV7-9 and TRBJ2-1; D tentatively fits TRBD1 or TRBD2 (5 bases each). This CDR3 has 16 amino acids. Between the trimmed V and J ends, which lost 4 bases and 4 bases, there was a span of 17 bases. CDR1 and CDR2 (germline): SEHNR, FQNEAQ (reference sequence).

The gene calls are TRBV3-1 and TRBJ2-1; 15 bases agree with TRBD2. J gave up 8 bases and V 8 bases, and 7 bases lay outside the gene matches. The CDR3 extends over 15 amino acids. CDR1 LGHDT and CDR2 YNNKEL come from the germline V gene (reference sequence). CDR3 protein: CASGPGTSGGHEQFF. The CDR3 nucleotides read TGTGCCAGCGGGCCCGGGACTAGCGGGGGGCATGAGCAGTTCTTC.